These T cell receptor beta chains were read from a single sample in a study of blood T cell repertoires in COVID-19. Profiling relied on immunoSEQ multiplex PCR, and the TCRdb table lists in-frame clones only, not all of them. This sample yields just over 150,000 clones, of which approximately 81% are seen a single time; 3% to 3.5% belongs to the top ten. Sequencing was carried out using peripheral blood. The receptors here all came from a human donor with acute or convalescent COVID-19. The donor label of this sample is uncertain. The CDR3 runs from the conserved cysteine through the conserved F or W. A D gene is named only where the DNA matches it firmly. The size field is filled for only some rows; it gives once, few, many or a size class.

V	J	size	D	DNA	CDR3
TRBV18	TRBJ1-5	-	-	TGTGCCAGCTCACCACCGAATACGGTCAATCAGCCCCAGCATTTT	CASSPPNTVNQPQHF
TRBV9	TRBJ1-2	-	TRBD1	TGTGCCAGCAGCGTAGGAGGGGGCGCGGGAACTTTTGGCTACACCTTC	CASSVGGGAGTFGYTF
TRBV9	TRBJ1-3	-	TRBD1	TGTGCCAGCAGCGTAGAAAGGGGGCCAGGAAACACCATATATTTT	CASSVERGPGNTIYF
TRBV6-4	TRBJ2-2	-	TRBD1	TGTGCCAGCAGTCCGGGACAGGGGTATGGCACCGGGGAGCTGTTTTTT	CASSPGQGYGTGELFF
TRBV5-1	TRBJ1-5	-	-	TGCGCCAGCAGCTTGGATGCCGGGGCGGAGGGGTATAGCAATCAGCCCCAGCATTTT	CASSLDAGAEGYSNQPQHF
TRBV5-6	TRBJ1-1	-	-	TGTGCCAGCAGCAGACAGGAGCTGAACACTGAAGCTTTCTTT	CASSRQELNTEAFF
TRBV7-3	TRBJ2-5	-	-	TGTGCCAGCAGCTTAGGGGGCAGGGGAGGGCAAGAGACCCAGTACTTC	CASSLGGRGGQETQYF
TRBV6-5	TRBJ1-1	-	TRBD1	TGTGCCAGCAGTTTCAGGGGGCGCGCCACTGAAGCTTTCTTT	CASSFRGRATEAFF
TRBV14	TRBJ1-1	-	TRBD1	TGTGCCAGTCGATGGGGCAGGGGGCAGAGGTTGAACACTGAAGCTTTCTTT	CASRWGRGQRLNTEAFF
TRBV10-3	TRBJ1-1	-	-	TGTGCCATCAGTGCACGGGGGGGTACAGGCGGCTCCTACCTCATGAACACTGAAGCTTTCTTT	CAISARGGTGGSYLMNTEAFF
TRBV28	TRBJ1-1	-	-	TGTGCCAGCAGCCCACCTGACAGAGGTAACACTGAAGCTTTCTTT	CASSPPDRGNTEAFF
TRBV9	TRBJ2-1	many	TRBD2	TGTGCCAGCAGCGGTAGCGGGGGCCTTTACAATGAGCAGTTCTTC	CASSGSGGLYNEQFF
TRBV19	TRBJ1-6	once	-	TGTGCCAGCCGCGAATCGGTAAGGGGCACCTATAATTCACCCCTCCACTTT	CASRESVRGTYNSPLHF
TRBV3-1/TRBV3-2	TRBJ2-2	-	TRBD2	TGTGCCAGCAGCCAACCACCTAGCGGGGTATACACCGGGGAGCTGTTTTTT	CASSQPPSGVYTGELFF
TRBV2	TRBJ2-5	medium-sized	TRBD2	TGTGCCAGGAATTCAGCGGGGGGAAAAGAGACCCAGTACTTC	CARNSAGGKETQYF
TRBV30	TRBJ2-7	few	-	TGTGCCTGGAAAGGAGACAGGTCCTACGAGCAGTACTTC	CAWKGDRSYEQYF
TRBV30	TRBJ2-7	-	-	TGTGCCTGGAGTAGGAGAGAGACGGGCGAGCAGTACTTC	CAWSRRETGEQYF
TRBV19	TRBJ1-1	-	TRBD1	TGTGCCAGTAGGATGGGACAGATGAACACTGAAGCTTTCTTT	CASRMGQMNTEAFF
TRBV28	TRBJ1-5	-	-	TGTGCCAGCAGTTTGGGGGGGTCCCAGAGATCCCAGCATTTT	CASSLGGSQRSQHF
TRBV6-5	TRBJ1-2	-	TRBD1	TGTGCCAGCAGTCGAACAGGGGGATTGGACTATGGCTACACCTTC	CASSRTGGLDYGYTF
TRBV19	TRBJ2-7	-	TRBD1	TGTGCCAGTAGTCAACAGGGGACACTTTCCTACGAGCAGTACTTC	CASSQQGTLSYEQYF
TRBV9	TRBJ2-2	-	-	TGTGCCAGCAGCGTAGGAAAGAACAGGGCCGGGGAGCTGTTTTTT	CASSVGKNRAGELFF
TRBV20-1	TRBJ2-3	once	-	TGCAGTGCTAGTAAACAGGCCACAGATACGCAGTATTTT	CSASKQATDTQYF
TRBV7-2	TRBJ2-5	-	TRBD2	TGTGCCAGCAGCTTAAGCGGGATGGAACAAGAGACCCAGTACTTC	CASSLSGMEQETQYF
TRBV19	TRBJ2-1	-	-	TGTGCCAGTAGTATCGGACAGTTCGAGCAGTTCTTC	CASSIGQFEQFF
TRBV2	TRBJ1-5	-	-	TGTGCCAGCCTACCTGAAGGGACACTTCATCAGCCCCAGCATTTT	CASLPEGTLHQPQHF
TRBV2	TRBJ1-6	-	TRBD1	TGTGCCAGCAGTGGGGACAGGGGACCGAATTCACCCCTCCACTTT	CASSGDRGPNSPLHF
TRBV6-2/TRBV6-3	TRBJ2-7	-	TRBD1	TGTGCCAGCAGTTACCTTGGGGCCAGGGGGCGTCGGTACGAGCAGTACTTC	CASSYLGARGRRYEQYF
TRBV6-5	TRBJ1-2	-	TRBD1	TGTGCCAGCAGTTACTCGCCAGGACAGGCCTTCTATGGCTACACCTTC	CASSYSPGQAFYGYTF
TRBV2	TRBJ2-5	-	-	TGTGCCAGCAGTGAAGAGGGGGGGCGCCGGGAGACCCAGTACTTC	CASSEEGGRRETQYF
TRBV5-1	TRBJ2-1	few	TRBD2	TGCGCCAGCAGCTTGGAAGCTAGCGGAATATACAATGAGCAGTTCTTC	CASSLEASGIYNEQFF
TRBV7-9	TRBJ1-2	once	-	TGTGCCAGCAGCCCCCTGACTCCCCAGATTGACTATGGCTACACCTTC	CASSPLTPQIDYGYTF
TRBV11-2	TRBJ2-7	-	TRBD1	TGTGCCAGCAGATCTCTTCGCGGGGACAGGGCTAACGAGCAGTACTTC	CASRSLRGDRANEQYF
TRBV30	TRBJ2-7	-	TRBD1	TGTGCCTGGAGCAGACAGGGGGACTCCTACGAGCAGTACTTC	CAWSRQGDSYEQYF
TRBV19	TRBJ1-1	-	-	TGTGCCAGTAGTCTACCCGGGCAGGGGCACCGAGTGAACACTGAAGCTTTCTTT	CASSLPGQGHRVNTEAFF
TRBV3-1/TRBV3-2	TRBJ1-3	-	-	TGTGCCAGCAGCCAGGGGAGAAGTGGAAACACCATATATTTT	CASSQGRSGNTIYF
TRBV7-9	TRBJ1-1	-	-	TGTGCCAGCAGTGTAACGGGACATTCGAACACTGAAGCTTTCTTT	CASSVTGHSNTEAFF
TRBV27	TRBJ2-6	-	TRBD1	TGTGCCAGCAGTTTACTGGGACAGGGGGCGGGTGGGGCCAACGTCCTGACTTTC	CASSLLGQGAGGANVLTF
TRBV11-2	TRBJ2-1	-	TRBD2	TGTGCCAGCAGCCGGACTAGCGGGCCAAATGAGCAGTTCTTC	CASSRTSGPNEQFF
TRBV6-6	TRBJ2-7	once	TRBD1	TGTGCCAGCAGTTACCCGCCGGACAGGGGTCGGAACGAGCAGTACTTC	CASSYPPDRGRNEQYF
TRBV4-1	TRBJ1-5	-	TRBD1	TGCGCCAGCAGCCGGCAGGGGGACGGACAGCCCCAGCATTTT	CASSRQGDGQPQHF
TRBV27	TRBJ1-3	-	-	TGTGCCAGCAGCCCACGACTCGACAGCCAGAGATACTCTGGAAACACCATATATTTT	CASSPRLDSQRYSGNTIYF
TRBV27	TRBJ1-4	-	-	TGTGCCAGCAGCCCACAGGGAACAACTGAAAAACTGTTTTTT	CASSPQGTTEKLFF
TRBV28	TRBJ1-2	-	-	TGTGCCAGCAGTTTAGCAGGGGCCGGTTATAACTATGGCTACACCTTC	CASSLAGAGYNYGYTF
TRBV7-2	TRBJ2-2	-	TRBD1	TGTGCCAGCAGCGCCCCGGGACAGTACACCGGGGAGCTGTTTTTT	CASSAPGQYTGELFF